This T cell receptor (beta chain) was documented in a study of Tregs in tolerant kidney transplant recipients. Notes on the study in general: Few patients were studied, so findings need validation in larger groups. No direct test of biological reproducibility was done here. Tregs expanded with activated donor B cells seemed most donor-specific.

CD4+CD25+CD127- Tregs, CD4+CD25- non-Tregs, CD4 and CD8 cells were sorted. Trimming removed 3 bases from V and 0 bases from J, with 6 bases in between. The CDR3 has 14 amino acids. Germline loops: CDR1 SGHVS, CDR2 FNYEAQ. This clone was observed a few times. Its antigen is not identified. Clones were sequenced by immunoSEQ multiplex PCR, and TCRdb holds only the in-frame ones, with some missing. Among 200,000 to 300,000 clones listed, more than 65% were seen once. J is TRBJ2-4 and V is TRBV7-6; D gene uncertain. Source material: CD4+ T cells from blood. The receptor's source is a human donor in good health. The CDR3 protein is CASSFRIAKNIQYF. CDR3 coding DNA: TGTGCCAGCAGCTTTCGGATAGCCAAAAACATTCAGTACTTC.